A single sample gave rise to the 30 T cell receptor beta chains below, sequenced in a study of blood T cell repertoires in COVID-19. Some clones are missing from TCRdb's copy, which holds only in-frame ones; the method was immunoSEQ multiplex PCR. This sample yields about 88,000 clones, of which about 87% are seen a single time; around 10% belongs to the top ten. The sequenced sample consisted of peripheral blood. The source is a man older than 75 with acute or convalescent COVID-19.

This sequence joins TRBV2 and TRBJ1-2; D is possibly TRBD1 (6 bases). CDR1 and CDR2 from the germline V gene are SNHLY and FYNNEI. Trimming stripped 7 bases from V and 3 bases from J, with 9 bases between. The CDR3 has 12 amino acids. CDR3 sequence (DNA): TGTGCCAGCACCTACAGGGACTATGGCTACACCTTC. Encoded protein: CASTYRDYGYTF. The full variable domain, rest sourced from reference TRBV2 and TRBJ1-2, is EPEVTQTPSHQVTQMGQEVILRCVPISNHLYFYWYRQILGQKVEFLVSFYNNEISEKSEIFDDQFSVERPDGSNFTLKIRSTKLEDSAMYFCASTYRDYGYTFGSGTRLTVV.

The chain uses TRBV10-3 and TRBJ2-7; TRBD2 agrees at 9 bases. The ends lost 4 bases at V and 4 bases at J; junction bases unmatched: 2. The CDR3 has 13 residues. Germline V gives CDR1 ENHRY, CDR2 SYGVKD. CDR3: CAISGSGRYEQYF. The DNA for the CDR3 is TGTGCCATCAGTGGTAGCGGGAGATACGAGCAGTACTTC.

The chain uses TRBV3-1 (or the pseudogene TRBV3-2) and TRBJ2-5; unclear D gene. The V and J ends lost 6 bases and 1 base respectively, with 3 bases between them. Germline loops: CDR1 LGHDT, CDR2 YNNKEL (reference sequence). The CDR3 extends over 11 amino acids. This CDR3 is CASSRQETQYF. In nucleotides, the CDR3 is TGTGCCAGCAGTCGCCAAGAGACCCAGTACTTC.

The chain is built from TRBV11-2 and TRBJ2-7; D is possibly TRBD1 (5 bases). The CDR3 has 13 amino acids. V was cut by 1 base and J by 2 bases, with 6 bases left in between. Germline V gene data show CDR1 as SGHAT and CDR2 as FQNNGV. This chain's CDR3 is CASSLGQTYEQYF. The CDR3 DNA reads TGTGCCAGCAGCTTAGGACAGACCTACGAGCAGTACTTC. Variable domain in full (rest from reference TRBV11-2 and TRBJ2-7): EAGVAQSPRYKIIEKRQSVAFWCNPISGHATLYWYQQILGQGPKLLIQFQNNGVVDDSQLPKDRFSAERLKGVDSTLKIQPAKLEDSAVYLCASSLGQTYEQYFGPGTRLTVT.

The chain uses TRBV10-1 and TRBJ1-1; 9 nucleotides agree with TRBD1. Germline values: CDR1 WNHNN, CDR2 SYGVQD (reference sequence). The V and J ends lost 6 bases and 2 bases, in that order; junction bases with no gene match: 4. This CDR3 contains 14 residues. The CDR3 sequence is CASSNRGLNTEAFF. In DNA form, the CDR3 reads TGCGCCAGCAGCAACAGGGGGCTAAACACTGAAGCTTTCTTT.

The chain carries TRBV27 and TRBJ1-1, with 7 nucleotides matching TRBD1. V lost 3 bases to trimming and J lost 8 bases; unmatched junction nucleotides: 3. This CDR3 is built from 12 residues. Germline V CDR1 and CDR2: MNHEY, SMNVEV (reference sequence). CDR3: CASSFGDSEAFF. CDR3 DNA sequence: TGTGCCAGCAGTTTTGGGGACAGCGAAGCTTTCTTT.

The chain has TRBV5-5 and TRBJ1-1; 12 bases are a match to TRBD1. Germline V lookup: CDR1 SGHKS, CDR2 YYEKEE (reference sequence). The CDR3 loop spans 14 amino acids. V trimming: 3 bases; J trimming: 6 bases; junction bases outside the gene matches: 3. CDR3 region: CASSWGQGASEAFF. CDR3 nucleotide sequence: TGTGCCAGCAGCTGGGGACAGGGGGCCTCTGAAGCTTTCTTT.

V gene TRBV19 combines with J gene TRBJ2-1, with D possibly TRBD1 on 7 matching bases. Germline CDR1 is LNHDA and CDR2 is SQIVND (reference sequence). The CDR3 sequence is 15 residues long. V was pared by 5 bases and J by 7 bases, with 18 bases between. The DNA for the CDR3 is TGTGCCAGTAGTCCCCGGGGGACAGCGTCTAATGAGCAGTTCTTC. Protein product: CASSPRGTASNEQFF. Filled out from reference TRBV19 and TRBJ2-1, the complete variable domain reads DGGITQSPKYLFRKEGQNVTLSCEQNLNHDAMYWYRQDPGQGLRLIYYSQIVNDFQKGDIAEGYSVSREKKESFPLTVTSAQKNPTAFYLCASSPRGTASNEQFFGPGTRLTVL.

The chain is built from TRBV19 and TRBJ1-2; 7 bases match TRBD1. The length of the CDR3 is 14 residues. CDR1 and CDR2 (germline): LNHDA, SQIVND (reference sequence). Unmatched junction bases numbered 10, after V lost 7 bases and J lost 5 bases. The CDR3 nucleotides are TGTGCCAGTATTAATAGGGGACAGACATATGGCTACACCTTC. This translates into CASINRGQTYGYTF.

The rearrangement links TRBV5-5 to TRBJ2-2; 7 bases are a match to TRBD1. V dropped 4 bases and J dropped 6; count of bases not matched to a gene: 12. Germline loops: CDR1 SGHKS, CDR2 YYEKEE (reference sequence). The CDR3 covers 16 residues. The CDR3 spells CASSTGQDRGPGELFF. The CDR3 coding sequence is TGTGCCAGCAGCACCGGACAGGATAGGGGGCCCGGGGAGCTGTTTTTT.

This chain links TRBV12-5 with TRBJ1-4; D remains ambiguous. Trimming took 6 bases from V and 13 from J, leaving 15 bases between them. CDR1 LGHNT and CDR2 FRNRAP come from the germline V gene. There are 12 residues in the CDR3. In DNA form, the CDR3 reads TGTGCTAGTGGCCTAGATCGTAGCATACTGTTTTTT. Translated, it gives CASGLDRSILFF.

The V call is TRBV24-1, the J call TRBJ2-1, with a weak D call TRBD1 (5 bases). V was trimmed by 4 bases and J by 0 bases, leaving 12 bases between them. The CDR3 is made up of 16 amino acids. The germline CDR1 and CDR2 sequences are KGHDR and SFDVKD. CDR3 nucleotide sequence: TGTGCCACCAGTGACGAAACAGGTAGCTCCTACAATGAGCAGTTCTTC. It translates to CATSDETGSSYNEQFF.

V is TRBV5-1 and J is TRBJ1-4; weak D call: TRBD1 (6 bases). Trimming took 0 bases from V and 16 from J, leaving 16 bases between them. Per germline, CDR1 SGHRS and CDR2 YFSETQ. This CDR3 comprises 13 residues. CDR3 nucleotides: TGCGCCAGCAGCTTGGCCCCCCGACAGGAGCGGTTTTTT. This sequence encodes CASSLAPRQERFF. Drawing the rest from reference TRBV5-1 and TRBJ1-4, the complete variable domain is KAGVTQTPRYLIKTRGQQVTLSCSPISGHRSVSWYQQTPGQGLQFLFEYFSETQRNKGNFPGRFSGRQFSNSRSEMNVSTLELGDSALYLCASSLAPRQERFFGSGTQLSVL.

The CDR3 DNA reads TGTGCCAGTAGTGCCGGACTAGCAGTTTACGAGCAGTACTTC. It yields the protein CASSAGLAVYEQYF. This chain connects TRBV19 to TRBJ2-7; TRBD2 matches 8 bases. Per the germline V gene, CDR1 is LNHDA and CDR2 is SQIVND (reference sequence). This CDR3 is built from 14 residues. V lost 5 bases, J lost 4 bases, and 7 bases stayed unmatched.

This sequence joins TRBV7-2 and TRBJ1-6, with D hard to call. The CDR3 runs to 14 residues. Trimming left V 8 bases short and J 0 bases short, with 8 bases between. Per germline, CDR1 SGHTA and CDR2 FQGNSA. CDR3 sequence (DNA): TGTGCCAGCTGCAAGAGCTCCTATAATTCACCCCTCCACTTT. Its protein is CASCKSSYNSPLHF.

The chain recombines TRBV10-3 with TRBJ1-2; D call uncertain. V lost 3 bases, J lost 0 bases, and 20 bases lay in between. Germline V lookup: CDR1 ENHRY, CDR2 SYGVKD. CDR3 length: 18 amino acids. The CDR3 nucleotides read TGTGCCATCAGTGACCCCTATCGAGGAAACTTACCTAACTATGGCTACACCTTC. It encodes CAISDPYRGNLPNYGYTF.

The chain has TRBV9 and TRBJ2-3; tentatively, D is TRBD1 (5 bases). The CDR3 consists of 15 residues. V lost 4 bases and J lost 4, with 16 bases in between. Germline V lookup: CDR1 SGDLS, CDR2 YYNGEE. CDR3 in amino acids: CASSPQGVAADTQYF. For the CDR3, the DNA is TGTGCCAGCAGCCCCCAGGGTGTCGCGGCAGATACGCAGTATTTT.

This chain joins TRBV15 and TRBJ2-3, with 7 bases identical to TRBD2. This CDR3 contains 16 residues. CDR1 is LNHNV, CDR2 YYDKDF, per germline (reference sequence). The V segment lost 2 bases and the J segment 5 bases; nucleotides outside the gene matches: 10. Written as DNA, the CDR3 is TGTGCCACCAGCAGAATTTCGGGGGGAGGCGTAGATACGCAGTATTTT. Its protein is CATSRISGGGVDTQYF.

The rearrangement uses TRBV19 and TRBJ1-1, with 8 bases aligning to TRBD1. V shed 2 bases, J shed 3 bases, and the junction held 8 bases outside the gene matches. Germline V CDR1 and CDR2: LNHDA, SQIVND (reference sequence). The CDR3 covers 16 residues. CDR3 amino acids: CASSISVGRGHTEAFF. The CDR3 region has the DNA TGTGCCAGTAGTATAAGCGTGGGCAGGGGGCACACTGAAGCTTTCTTT.

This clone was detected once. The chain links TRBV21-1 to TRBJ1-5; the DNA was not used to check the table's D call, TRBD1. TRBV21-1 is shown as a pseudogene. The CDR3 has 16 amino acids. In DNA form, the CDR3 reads TGTGCCAGCAGCAAAGCGGACAGGGAGCGGGATCAGCCCCAGCATTTT. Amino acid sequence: CASSKADRERDQPQHF.

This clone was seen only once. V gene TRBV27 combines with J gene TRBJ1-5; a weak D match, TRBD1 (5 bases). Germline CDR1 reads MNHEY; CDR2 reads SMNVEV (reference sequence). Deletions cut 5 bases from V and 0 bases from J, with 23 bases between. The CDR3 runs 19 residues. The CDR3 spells CASSPLGGALFYSNQPQHF. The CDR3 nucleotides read TGTGCCAGCAGTCCCTTAGGTGGGGCGCTGTTTTATAGCAATCAGCCCCAGCATTTT.

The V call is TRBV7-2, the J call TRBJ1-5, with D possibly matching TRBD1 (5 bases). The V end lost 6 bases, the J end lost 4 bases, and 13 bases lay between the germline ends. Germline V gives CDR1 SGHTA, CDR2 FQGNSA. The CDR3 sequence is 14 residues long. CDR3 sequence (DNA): TGTGCCAGCAGGTCAGCCCCAGGGAATCAGCCCCAGCATTTT. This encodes CASRSAPGNQPQHF.

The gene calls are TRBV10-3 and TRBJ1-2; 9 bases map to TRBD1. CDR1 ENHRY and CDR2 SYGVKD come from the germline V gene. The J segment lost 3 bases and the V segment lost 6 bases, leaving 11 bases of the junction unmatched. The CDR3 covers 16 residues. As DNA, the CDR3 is TGTGCCATCAGCGGTACCCCCGACAGGGGGGACTATGGCTACACCTTC. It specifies CAISGTPDRGDYGYTF.

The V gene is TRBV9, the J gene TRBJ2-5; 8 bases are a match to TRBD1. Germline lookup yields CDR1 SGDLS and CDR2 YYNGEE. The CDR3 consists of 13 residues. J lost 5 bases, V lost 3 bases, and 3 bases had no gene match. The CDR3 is CASSGQGWETQYF. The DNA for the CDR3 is TGTGCCAGCAGCGGACAGGGGTGGGAGACCCAGTACTTC.

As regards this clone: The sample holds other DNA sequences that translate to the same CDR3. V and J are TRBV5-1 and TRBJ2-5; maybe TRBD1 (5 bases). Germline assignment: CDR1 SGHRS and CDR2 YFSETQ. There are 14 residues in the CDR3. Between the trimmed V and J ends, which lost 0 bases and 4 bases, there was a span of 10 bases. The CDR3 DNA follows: TGCGCCAGCAGCTTGGGTCAGGGCGGAGAGACCCAGTACTTC. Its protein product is CASSLGQGGETQYF. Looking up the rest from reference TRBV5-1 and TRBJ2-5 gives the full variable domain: KAGVTQTPRYLIKTRGQQVTLSCSPISGHRSVSWYQQTPGQGLQFLFEYFSETQRNKGNFPGRFSGRQFSNSRSEMNVSTLELGDSALYLCASSLGQGGETQYFGPGTRLLVL.

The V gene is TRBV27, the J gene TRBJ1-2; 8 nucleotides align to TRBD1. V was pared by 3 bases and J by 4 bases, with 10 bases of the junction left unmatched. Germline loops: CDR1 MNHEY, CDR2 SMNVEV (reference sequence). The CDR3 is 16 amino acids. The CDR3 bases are TGTGCCAGCAGTTTCGTGGCGTCAGGGGGCGCCTATGGCTACACCTTC. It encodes CASSFVASGGAYGYTF.

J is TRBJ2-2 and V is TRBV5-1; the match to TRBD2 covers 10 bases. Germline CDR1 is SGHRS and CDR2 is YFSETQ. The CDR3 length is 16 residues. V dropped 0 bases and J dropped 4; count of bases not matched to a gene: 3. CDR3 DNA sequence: TGCGCCAGCAGCTTGGTTAGCGGGGGGTTCACCGGGGAGCTGTTTTTT. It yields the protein CASSLVSGGFTGELFF.

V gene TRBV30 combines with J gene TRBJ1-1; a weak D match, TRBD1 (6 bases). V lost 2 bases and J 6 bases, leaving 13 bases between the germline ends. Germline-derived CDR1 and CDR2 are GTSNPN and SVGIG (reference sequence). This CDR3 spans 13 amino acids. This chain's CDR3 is CAWSIGGPAEAFF. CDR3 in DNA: TGTGCCTGGAGTATCGGGGGGCCGGCTGAAGCTTTCTTT.

CDR3: CASSPTVHGYTF. In DNA, the CDR3 is TGTGCCAGTAGCCCGACAGTGCATGGCTACACCTTC. The V gene is TRBV19, the J gene TRBJ1-2, with D perhaps matching TRBD1 (5 bases). The germline V gene encodes CDR1 LNHDA and CDR2 SQIVND (reference sequence). The V gene lost 6 bases and the J gene lost 6 bases, with 11 bases spanning the gap. CDR3 size: 12 residues.

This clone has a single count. CDR3 in amino acids: CASSPRILLASVYNEQFF. In DNA form, the CDR3 reads TGTGCCAGCAGCCCCCGAATCCTCCTAGCGAGCGTTTACAATGAGCAGTTCTTC. The V gene is TRBV4-2, the J gene TRBJ2-1, with D tentatively TRBD2 (6 bases). The CDR3 sequence is 18 residues long. Germline V gives CDR1 LGHNA, CDR2 YNFKEQ. V gave up 4 bases and J gave up 4 bases, with 23 bases separating them.